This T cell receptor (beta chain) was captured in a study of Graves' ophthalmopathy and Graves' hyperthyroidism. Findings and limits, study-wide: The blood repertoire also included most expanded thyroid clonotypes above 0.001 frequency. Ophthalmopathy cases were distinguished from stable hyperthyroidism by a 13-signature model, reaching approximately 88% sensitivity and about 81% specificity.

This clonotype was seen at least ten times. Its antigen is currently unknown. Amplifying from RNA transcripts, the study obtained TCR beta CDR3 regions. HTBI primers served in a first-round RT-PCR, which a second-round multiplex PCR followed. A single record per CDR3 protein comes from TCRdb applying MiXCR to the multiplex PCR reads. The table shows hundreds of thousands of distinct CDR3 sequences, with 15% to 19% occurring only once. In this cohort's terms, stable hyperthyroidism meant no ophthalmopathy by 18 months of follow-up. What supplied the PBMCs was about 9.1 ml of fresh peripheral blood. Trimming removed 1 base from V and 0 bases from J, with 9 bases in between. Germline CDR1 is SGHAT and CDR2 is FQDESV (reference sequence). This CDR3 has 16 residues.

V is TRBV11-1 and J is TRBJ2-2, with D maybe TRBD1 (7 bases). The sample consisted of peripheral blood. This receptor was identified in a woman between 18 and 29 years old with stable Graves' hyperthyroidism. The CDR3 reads CASSLGGTANTGELFF. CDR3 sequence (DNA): TGTGCCAGCAGCTTAGGCGGGACAGCGAACACCGGGGAGCTGTTTTTT.